The 10 T cell receptor beta chains below all came from one sample that was sequenced in a study of blood T cell repertoires in COVID-19. TCRdb keeps only in-frame clones here, not all; method: immunoSEQ multiplex PCR. Here the sample spans 400,000 or so clones, approximately 88% being singletons. The source material was PBMCs or T cells enriched from blood (not recorded which). Source of these receptors: a woman aged 35 to 49 with acute COVID-19.

The CDR3 is CAWRGQENSPLHF. The CDR3 coding sequence is TGTGCCTGGAGGGGACAGGAGAATTCACCCCTCCACTTT. The chain carries TRBV30 and TRBJ1-6; 8 bases are shared with TRBD1. V gave up 3 bases and J gave up 7 bases; unmatched junction bases: 2. Germline CDR1 and CDR2: GTSNPN and SVGIG (reference sequence). CDR3 length: 13 residues.

This clone was counted once. The chain combines TRBV20-1 with TRBJ2-5, with TRBD2 as a possible D gene (7 bases). In germline, CDR1 is DFQATT, CDR2 SNEGSKA (reference sequence). V lost 3 bases, J lost 3 bases, and 17 bases lay in between. The CDR3 runs to 15 residues. Here the CDR3 DNA reads TGCAGTGCTAGTGTTCCGGGGGGCCAAAAAGAGACCCAGTACTTC. Amino acid sequence: CSASVPGGQKETQYF.

This chain links TRBV2 with TRBJ1-5; D perhaps matches TRBD1 (6 bases). The V end was cut by 6 bases, the J end by 6 bases, with 18 bases between. The germline V gene has CDR1 SNHLY and CDR2 FYNNEI. This CDR3 region has 15 residues. This CDR3 reads CASSRTALILQPQHF. In DNA, the CDR3 is TGTGCCAGCAGCCGGACAGCCCTGATACTTCAGCCCCAGCATTTT.

This sequence joins TRBV27 and TRBJ2-2; TRBD2 agrees at 11 bases. CDR3 size: 16 residues. After removal of 4 bases from V and 6 bases from J, the junction contained 7 bases not matched to a gene. Germline CDR1 MNHEY, CDR2 SMNVEV (reference sequence). Here the CDR3 DNA reads TGTGCCAGCAGTTCACTAGCGGGGGTAGGCTCCGGGGAGCTGTTTTTT. Residues: CASSSLAGVGSGELFF.

The chain carries TRBV2 and TRBJ1-2, with 7 bases fitting TRBD1. The CDR3 has 14 amino acids. The J segment lost 4 bases and the V segment lost 7 bases, leaving 9 bases of the junction unmatched. Germline V CDR1 and CDR2: SNHLY, FYNNEI. The CDR3 region has the DNA TGTGCCAGCAACCGAGGGGGCCCCTCCTATGGCTACACCTTC. Its translation: CASNRGGPSYGYTF.

The genes are TRBV5-1 and TRBJ2-3; 10 nucleotides match TRBD1. Germline V gene sequence: CDR1 SGHRS, CDR2 YFSETQ. V shed 3 bases, J shed 5 bases, and the junction held 6 bases outside the gene matches. The CDR3 covers 15 residues. In nucleotides, the CDR3 is TGCGCCAGCAGCTCTGGGACAGGGGCGGTAGATACGCAGTATTTT. Its protein is CASSSGTGAVDTQYF.

CDR3 residues: CAWSGLAGGNEQFF. The CDR3 coding sequence is TGTGCCTGGAGTGGGCTAGCGGGGGGGAATGAGCAGTTCTTC. The J gene is TRBJ2-1, the V gene TRBV30; 12 bases are shared with TRBD2. V lost 1 base to trimming and J lost 7 bases; unmatched junction nucleotides: 2. CDR3 length equals 14 residues. CDR1 and CDR2 from the germline V gene are GTSNPN and SVGIG (reference sequence).

The chain joins TRBV7-9 to TRBJ2-5, with D tentatively TRBD2 (6 bases). The CDR3 spans 16 residues. V was shortened by 1 base and J by 4 bases, with 16 bases between the two germline ends. Germline assignment: CDR1 SEHNR and CDR2 FQNEAQ (reference sequence). CDR3 nucleotides: TGTGCCAGCAGCTTAGGAACACAGGCGGGGTTAGAGACCCAGTACTTC. Translating gives CASSLGTQAGLETQYF.

J is TRBJ1-6 and V is TRBV30; TRBD1 might be the D (6 bases). The germline V and J ends were trimmed by 1 base and 10 bases, with 11 bases remaining between them. Germline lookup yields CDR1 GTSNPN and CDR2 SVGIG (reference sequence). This CDR3 has 13 residues. The CDR3 DNA follows: TGTGCCTGGAGTGGAATACAGGGATCACCCCTCCACTTT. Amino acids: CAWSGIQGSPLHF.

The V call is TRBV14, the J call TRBJ1-4, with TRBD1 as a possible D gene (6 bases). Between the trimmed V and J ends, which lost 4 bases and 10 bases, there was a span of 19 bases. Germline V gene lookup returns CDR1 SGHDN and CDR2 FVKESK. The CDR3 has 15 amino acids. CDR3: CASSPLVGAVGKLFF. The CDR3 coding sequence is TGTGCCAGCAGCCCTCTCGTGGGGGCGGTTGGAAAACTGTTTTTT.